The entry that follows covers one T cell receptor (beta chain) sequence. What it binds is not known. The CDR3 is 13 amino acids. Germline loops: CDR1 KGHSH, CDR2 LQKENI. V lost 0 bases to trimming and J lost 7 bases, with 9 bases between them. Profiling relied on immunoSEQ multiplex PCR, and the TCRdb table lists in-frame clones only, not all of them. The profile covers about 140,000 clones, with approximately 95% appearing a single time and over 0.9% taken by the ten largest. These data are taken from a study of T cell responses to AZD1222 COVID-19 vaccine. General study points: Reportedly, nearly half of unique spike TCRs recognized epitopes outside B.1.351/B.1.1.7 mutations. In all cases, repertoires were sampled only after the peak T cell response.

The clonotype was recovered from an adult in good health. The sample was peripheral blood, taken on day 0 of MenACWY control vaccination. The chain carries TRBV18 and TRBJ1-2; tentative D call: TRBD1 (5 bases). The CDR3 bases are TGTGCCAGCTCACCACCTTCAGGGTTTGGCTACACCTTC. Protein sequence: CASSPPSGFGYTF.